This entry describes one TCR beta chain. Its antigen remains unidentified. No base quality information exists; no much larger clone differs at one position. Deletion took 0 bases off V and 6 bases off J, with a span of 15 bases between the germline ends. The CDR3 spans 16 residues, from the cysteine through the phenylalanine. Only CDR3 DNA is held: 48 bases, read in frame from base 1. The germline V gene yields MGHRA for CDR1 and YSYEKL for CDR2. The sample belongs to a study of OX40 agonist ivuxolimab in advanced cancers. General notes on the study: The costimulatory receptor OX40 (CD134) was targeted by ivuxolimab, a fully human IgG2 agonistic monoclonal antibody. In the dose-escalation cohort, approximately 82% of patients were male, and the mean age was 60 years with a range of about 20 to 80. The paper reports the monotherapy dose-escalation portion (N ≈ 52 patients) of the phase I ivuxolimab trial. Partial responses occurred in three dose-escalation patients, of whom one had hepatocellular carcinoma and two had cutaneous melanoma. Patients were allowed to have had prior anti-PD-1, anti-PD-L1 or anti-CTLA-4 therapy, and approximately 40% of the dose-escalation patients had been treated with checkpoint inhibitors. Of the approximately 50 patients in dose escalation, 19 had hepatocellular carcinoma, some 15 had melanoma, 9 had renal cell carcinoma and 9 had head and neck cancer. Peripheral TCRbeta sequencing aimed to test whether ivuxolimab altered TCR sequence diversity and caused clonal T-cell expansion. Intravenous ivuxolimab was administered to patients every 2 weeks at six dose levels: 0.01, 0.1, 0.3, 1.5, 3 and 10 mg/kg.

What the study reported, not specific to this receptor: At doses of 0.1 to 3.0 mg/kg, clonal expansion of both CD4+ and CD8+ blood T cells was observed from baseline to week 6. The antigen specificity of the peripheral T cells that underwent clonal expansion was not determined. In the 0.1-3.0 mg/kg groups, partial responders had among the lowest normalized peripheral clonal expansion, particularly in CD8+ T cells. On average, CD8+ T cells showed more expanded clones than CD4+ T cells after ivuxolimab. Low levels of normalized T-cell clonal expansion were also seen in some patients who did not respond.

Patients with a history of autoimmune disease or receiving systemic immunosuppression were excluded from the trial. Peripheral blood for TCR sequencing was collected from all dose cohorts at baseline, on cycle 4 day 1, and on cycle 7 day 1. Samples were obtained from an open-label, multicenter, first-in-human phase I dose-escalation trial of ivuxolimab. Adults with locally advanced or metastatic melanoma, renal cell, hepatocellular, or head and neck squamous cell carcinoma were enrolled in the trial. Before TCR sequencing, CD4+ T cells and CD8+ T cells were sorted from peripheral blood as separate populations. To sequence the TCRbeta CDR3 region, genomic DNA was isolated from the sorted cells. The immunoSEQ Assay was used for sequencing of TCRbeta CDR3 regions. TCRdb stores this immuneACCESS table with in-frame sequences only. Part of the clones is absent; in the studies checked, under half of the shortfall reflects unresolved V genes, and no reason is known for the rest. This sample gives approximately 79,000 clones in total; approximately 90% of them show up just once. The ten top clones hold less than 10% of the sample.

This receptor was identified in an adult with an advanced solid tumor such as melanoma, head and neck, liver or kidney cancer. The material sequenced was CD4+ or CD8+ T cells sorted from blood, taken in a trial of the OX40 agonist ivuxolimab. The rearrangement joined TRBV4-1 to TRBJ2-1; no D segment can be confidently identified. The CDR3 in this case is CASSQDPGVGSNEQFF. The DNA sequence reads TGCGCCAGCAGCCAAGATCCAGGTGTGGGATCCAATGAGCAGTTCTTC.